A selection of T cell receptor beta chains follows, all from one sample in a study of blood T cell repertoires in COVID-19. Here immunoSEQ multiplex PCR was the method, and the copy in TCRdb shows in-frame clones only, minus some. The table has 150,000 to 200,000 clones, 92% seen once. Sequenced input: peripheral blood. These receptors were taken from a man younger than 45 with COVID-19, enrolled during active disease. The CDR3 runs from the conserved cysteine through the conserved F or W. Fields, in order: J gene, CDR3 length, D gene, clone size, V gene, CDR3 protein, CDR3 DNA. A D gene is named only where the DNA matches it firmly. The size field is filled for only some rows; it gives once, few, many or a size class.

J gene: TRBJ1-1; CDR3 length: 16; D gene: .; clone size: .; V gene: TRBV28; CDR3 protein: CASSPITGNGATEAFF; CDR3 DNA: TGTGCCAGCAGCCCGATCACAGGGAACGGGGCCACTGAAGCTTTCTTT
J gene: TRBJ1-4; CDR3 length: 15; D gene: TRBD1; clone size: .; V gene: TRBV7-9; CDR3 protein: CASSSMTGGDEKLFF; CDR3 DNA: TGTGCCAGCAGCTCGATGACAGGGGGCGATGAAAAACTGTTTTTT
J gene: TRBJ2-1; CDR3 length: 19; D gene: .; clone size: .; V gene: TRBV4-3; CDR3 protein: CASFPCLGAKTHLGDEQFF; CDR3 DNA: TGCGCCAGCTTCCCCTGTTTGGGGGCTAAAACTCACTTGGGCGATGAGCAGTTCTTC
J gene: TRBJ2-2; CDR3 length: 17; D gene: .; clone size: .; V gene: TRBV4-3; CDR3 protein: CASSQDLAFYSTGELFF; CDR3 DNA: TGCGCCAGCAGCCAAGATTTGGCCTTTTACAGCACCGGGGAGCTGTTTTTT
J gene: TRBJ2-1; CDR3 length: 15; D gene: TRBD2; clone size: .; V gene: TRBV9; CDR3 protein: CASSVRLAGINEQFF; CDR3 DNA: TGTGCCAGCAGCGTGCGGCTAGCGGGAATCAATGAGCAGTTCTTC
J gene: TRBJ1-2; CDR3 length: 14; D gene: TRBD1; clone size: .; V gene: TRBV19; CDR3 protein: CASSVRDRSYGYTF; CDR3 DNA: TGTGCCAGTAGTGTCCGGGACAGGTCCTATGGCTACACCTTC
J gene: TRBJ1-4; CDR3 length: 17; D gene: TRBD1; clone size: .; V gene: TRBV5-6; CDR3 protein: CASSLAGQGAANEKLFF; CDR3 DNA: TGTGCCAGCAGCTTGGCTGGACAGGGGGCTGCTAATGAAAAACTGTTTTTT
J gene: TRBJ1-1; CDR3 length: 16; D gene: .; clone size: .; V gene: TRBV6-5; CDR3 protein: CASSYVTPRGNTEAFF; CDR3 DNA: TGTGCCAGCAGTTACGTGACTCCCCGAGGGAACACTGAAGCTTTCTTT
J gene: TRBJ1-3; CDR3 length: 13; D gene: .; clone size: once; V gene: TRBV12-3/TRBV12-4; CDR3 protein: CASTPPPPNTIYF; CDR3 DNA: TGTGCCAGCACCCCTCCCCCCCCCAACACCATATATTTT
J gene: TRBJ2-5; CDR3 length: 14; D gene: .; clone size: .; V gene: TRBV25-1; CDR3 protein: CASILDSGVETQYF; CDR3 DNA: TGTGCCAGCATATTGGACAGCGGGGTAGAGACCCAGTACTTC
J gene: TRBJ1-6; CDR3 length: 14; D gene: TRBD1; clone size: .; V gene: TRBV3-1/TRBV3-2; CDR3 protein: CASSPGTGRSPLHF; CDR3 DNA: TGTGCCAGCAGCCCTGGGACAGGGAGGTCACCCCTCCACTTT
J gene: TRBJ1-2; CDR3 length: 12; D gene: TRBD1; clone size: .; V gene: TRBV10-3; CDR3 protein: CATSQGDYGYTF; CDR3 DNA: TGTGCCACAAGTCAGGGGGACTATGGCTACACCTTC
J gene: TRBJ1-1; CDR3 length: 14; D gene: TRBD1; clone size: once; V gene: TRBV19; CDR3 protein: CASSTGQGWTEAFF; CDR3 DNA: TGTGCCAGTAGTACCGGACAGGGGTGGACTGAAGCTTTCTTT
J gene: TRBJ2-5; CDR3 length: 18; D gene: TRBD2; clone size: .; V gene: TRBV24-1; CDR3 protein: CATSDPGLAGAREETQYF; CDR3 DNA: TGTGCCACCAGTGATCCGGGACTAGCGGGAGCCAGGGAAGAGACCCAGTACTTC
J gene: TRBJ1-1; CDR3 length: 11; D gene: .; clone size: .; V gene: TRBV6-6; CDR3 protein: CASSRGTEAFF; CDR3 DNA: TGTGCCAGCAGCCGCGGGACTGAAGCTTTCTTT
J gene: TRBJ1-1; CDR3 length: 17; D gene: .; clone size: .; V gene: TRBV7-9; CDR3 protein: CASSLGRALVPDPEAFF; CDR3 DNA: TGTGCCAGCAGCTTAGGGAGGGCACTGGTTCCCGACCCTGAAGCTTTCTTT
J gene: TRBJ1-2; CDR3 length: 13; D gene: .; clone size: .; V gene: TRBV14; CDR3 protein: CASSQGAVYGYTF; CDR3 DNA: TGTGCCAGCAGCCAAGGAGCGGTTTATGGCTACACCTTC
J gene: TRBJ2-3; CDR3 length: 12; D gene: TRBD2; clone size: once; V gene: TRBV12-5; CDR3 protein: CASGPPGGTQYF; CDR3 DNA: TGTGCTAGTGGTCCACCGGGGGGGACGCAGTATTTT
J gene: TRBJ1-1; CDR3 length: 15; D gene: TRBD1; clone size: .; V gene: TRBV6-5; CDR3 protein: CASSFRTGGDPEAFF; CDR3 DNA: TGTGCCAGCAGTTTCCGGACAGGGGGTGATCCTGAAGCTTTCTTT
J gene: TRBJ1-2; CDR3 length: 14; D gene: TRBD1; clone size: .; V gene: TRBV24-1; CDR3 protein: CATSDLGTGYGYTF; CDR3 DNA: TGTGCCACCAGTGACTTAGGGACAGGCTATGGCTACACCTTC
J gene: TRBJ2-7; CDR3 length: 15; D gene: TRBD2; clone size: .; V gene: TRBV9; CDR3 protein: CASSVGGTTSYEQYF; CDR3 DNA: TGTGCCAGCAGCGTAGGGGGGACTACCTCCTACGAGCAGTACTTC
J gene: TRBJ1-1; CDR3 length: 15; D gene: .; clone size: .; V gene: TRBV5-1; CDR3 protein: CASSPDPRSNTEAFF; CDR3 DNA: TGCGCCAGCAGCCCCGACCCGCGGTCCAACACTGAAGCTTTCTTT
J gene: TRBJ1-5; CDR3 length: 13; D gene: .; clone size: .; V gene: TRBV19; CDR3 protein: CASSGGGNQPQHF; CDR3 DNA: TGTGCCAGTAGTGGGGGGGGCAATCAGCCCCAGCATTTT
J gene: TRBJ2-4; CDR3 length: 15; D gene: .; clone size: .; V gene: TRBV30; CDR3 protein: CAWSWSTGYGNIQYF; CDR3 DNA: TGTGCCTGGAGTTGGTCAACGGGTTATGGAAACATTCAGTACTTC
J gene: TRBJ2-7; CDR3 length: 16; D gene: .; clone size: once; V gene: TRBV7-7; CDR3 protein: CASSLPQEGLSTSQYF; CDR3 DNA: TGTGCCAGCAGCCTTCCCCAAGAGGGATTATCTACGAGTCAGTACTTC
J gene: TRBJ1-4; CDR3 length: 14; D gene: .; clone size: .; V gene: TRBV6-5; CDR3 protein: CASRTQPGNEKLFF; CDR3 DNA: TGTGCCAGCAGAACACAGCCGGGGAATGAAAAACTGTTTTTT
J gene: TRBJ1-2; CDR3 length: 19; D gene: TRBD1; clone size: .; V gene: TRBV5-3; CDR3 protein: CARSLFNRTGGILRYGYTF; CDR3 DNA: TGTGCCAGAAGCTTGTTTAACAGGACAGGGGGCATATTAAGGTATGGCTACACCTTC
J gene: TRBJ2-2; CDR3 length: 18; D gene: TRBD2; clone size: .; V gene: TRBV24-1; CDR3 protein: CATSDFGTSGVHGGELFF; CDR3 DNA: TGTGCCACCAGTGATTTCGGGACTAGCGGGGTTCATGGCGGGGAGCTGTTTTTT
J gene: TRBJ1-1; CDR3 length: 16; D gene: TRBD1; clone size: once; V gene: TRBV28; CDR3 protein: CASSSPRGAMNTEAFF; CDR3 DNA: TGTGCCAGCAGTAGTCCCAGGGGGGCTATGAACACTGAAGCTTTCTTT
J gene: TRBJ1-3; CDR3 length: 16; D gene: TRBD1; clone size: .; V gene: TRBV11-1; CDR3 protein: CASSHRGASSGNTIYF; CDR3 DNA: TGTGCCAGCAGCCACAGGGGCGCCAGCTCTGGAAACACCATATATTTT
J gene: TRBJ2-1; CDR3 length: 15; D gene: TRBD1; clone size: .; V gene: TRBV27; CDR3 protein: CASSRQGANYNEQFF; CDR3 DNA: TGTGCCAGCAGCCGACAGGGGGCGAACTACAATGAGCAGTTCTTC
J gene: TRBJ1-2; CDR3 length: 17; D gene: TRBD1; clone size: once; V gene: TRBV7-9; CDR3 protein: CASSPLGGQGPNYGYTF; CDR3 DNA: TGTGCCAGCAGCCCGCTAGGTGGACAGGGCCCTAACTATGGCTACACCTTC
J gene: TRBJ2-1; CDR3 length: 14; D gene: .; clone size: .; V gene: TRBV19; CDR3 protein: CASSIAFTVNEQFF; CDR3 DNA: TGTGCCAGTAGTATAGCTTTCACAGTTAATGAGCAGTTCTTC
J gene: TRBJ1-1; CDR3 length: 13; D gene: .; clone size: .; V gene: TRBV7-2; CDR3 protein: CASSPGLSPEAFF; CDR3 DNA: TGTGCCAGCAGCCCCGGGTTGAGCCCTGAAGCTTTCTTT
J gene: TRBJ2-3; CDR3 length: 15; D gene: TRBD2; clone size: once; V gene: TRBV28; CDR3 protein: CASSPRASGSDTQYF; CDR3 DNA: TGTGCCAGCAGTCCACGGGCTAGCGGGAGCGATACGCAGTATTTT
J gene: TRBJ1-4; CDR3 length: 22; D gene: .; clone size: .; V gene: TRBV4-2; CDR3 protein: CASSHLPWGEGRIHSTNEKLFF; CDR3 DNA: TGTGCCAGCAGCCATTTGCCCTGGGGGGAAGGAAGGATCCATTCAACTAATGAAAAACTGTTTTTT
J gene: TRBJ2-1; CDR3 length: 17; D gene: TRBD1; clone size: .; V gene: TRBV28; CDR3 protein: CASSLGGTGGGGNEQFF; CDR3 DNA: TGTGCCAGCAGCCTGGGCGGAACAGGGGGCGGTGGAAATGAGCAGTTCTTC
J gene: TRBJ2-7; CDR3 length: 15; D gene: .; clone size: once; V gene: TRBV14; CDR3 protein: CASSQGNRPTYEQYF; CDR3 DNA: TGTGCCAGCAGCCAAGGGAACAGGCCGACTTACGAGCAGTACTTC
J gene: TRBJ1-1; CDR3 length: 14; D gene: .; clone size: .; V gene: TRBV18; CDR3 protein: CASSLTTGATEAFF; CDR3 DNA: TGTGCCAGCTCATTAACGACAGGTGCTACTGAAGCTTTCTTT
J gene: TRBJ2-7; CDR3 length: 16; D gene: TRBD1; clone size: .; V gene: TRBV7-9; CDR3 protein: CASSPSTGEHYYEQYF; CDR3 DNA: TGTGCCAGCAGCCCATCGACAGGGGAACATTACTACGAGCAGTACTTC
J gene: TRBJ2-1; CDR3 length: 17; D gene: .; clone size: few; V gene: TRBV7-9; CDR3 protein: CASSLGGVFGTYNEQFF; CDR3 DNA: TGTGCCAGCAGCTTAGGGGGGGTGTTCGGGACCTACAATGAGCAGTTCTTC
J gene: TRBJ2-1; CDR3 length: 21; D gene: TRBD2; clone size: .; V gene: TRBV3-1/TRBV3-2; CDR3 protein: CASSHLVTGGASGGPYNEQFF; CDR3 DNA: TGTGCCAGCAGCCACCTCGTTACCGGGGGGGCTTCTGGCGGGCCCTACAATGAGCAGTTCTTC
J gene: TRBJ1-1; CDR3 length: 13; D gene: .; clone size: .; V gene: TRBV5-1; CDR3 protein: CASSLTTGTEAFF; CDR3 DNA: TGCGCCAGCAGCCTTACCACAGGAACTGAAGCTTTCTTT
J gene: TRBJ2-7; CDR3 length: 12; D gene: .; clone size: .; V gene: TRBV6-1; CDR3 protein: CASSDQRGGQYF; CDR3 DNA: TGTGCCAGCAGTGACCAGAGGGGGGGGCAGTACTTC
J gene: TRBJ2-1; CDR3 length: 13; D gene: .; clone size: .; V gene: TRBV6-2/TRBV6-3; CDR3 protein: CASSQRPGNEQFF; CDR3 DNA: TGTGCCAGCAGTCAACGTCCCGGCAATGAGCAGTTCTTC
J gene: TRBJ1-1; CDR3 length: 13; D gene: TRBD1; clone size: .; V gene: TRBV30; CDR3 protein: CAWTGTGGTEAFF; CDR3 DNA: TGTGCCTGGACCGGTACAGGGGGCACTGAAGCTTTCTTT
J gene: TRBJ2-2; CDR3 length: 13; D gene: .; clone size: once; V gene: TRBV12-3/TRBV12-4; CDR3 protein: CASSSQERGELFF; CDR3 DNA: TGTGCCAGCAGTTCACAGGAACGCGGGGAGCTGTTTTTT
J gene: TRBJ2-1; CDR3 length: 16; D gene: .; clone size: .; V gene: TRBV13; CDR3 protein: CASSLNRRASINEQFF; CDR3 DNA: TGTGCCAGCAGCTTAAACCGGAGGGCATCGATCAATGAGCAGTTCTTC
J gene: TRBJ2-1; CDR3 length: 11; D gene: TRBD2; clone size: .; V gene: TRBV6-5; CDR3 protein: CATSGREGRFF; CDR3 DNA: TGTGCCACCTCTGGGCGGGAGGGCAGGTTCTTC
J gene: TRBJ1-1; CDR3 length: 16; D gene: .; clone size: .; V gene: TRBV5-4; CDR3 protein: CASSSRTDPSNTEAFF; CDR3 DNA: TGTGCCAGCAGCTCCCGAACAGACCCTTCGAACACTGAAGCTTTCTTT